The 16 T cell receptor beta chains listed next were all sequenced from one sample in a study of CD8 T cells in ankylosing spondylitis. TCRdb re-derived calls from the 5' RACE reads in MiXCR, one entry per CDR3 protein. This sample has 180,000 or so distinct CDR3 sequences, with roughly 10% found just once. Sequenced input: blood, either unsorted or a sorted T cell fraction (not recorded which). These receptor sequences come from a male donor with ankylosing spondylitis or in good health (not recorded which).

This clonotype was detected many times. This chain joins TRBV5-1 and TRBJ2-7; 10 bases align to TRBD1. CDR1 and CDR2 from the germline V gene are SGHRS and YFSETQ. The V and J ends lost 2 bases and 5 bases, in that order; junction bases with no gene match: 13. The CDR3 length is 17 residues. The DNA of the CDR3 is TGCGCCAGCAGCTTAAAGCCGGGACAGGGGACCTTCCACGAGCAGTACTTC. Residues: CASSLKPGQGTFHEQYF.

The sample holds many counts of this clonotype. The chain links TRBV12-3 or TRBV12-4 to TRBJ1-1; D ambiguous. The V end lost 3 bases, the J end lost 4 bases, and 15 bases lay between the germline ends. This CDR3 spans 15 amino acids. The CDR3: CASSLDGVGGTEAFF. As DNA, the CDR3 is TGTGCCAGCAGTTTGGATGGGGTAGGCGGCACTGAAGCTTTCTTT.

Ten or more counts support this clonotype. This sequence joins TRBV29-1 and TRBJ2-3; 7 bases match TRBD2. In germline, CDR1 is SQVTM, CDR2 ANQGSEA. V trimming: 7 bases; J trimming: 3 bases; junction bases outside the gene matches: 10. The CDR3 runs to 14 residues. The CDR3 is CSAAGLGATDTQYF. The CDR3 region has the DNA TGCAGCGCCGCTGGACTAGGGGCGACAGATACGCAGTATTTT.

At least ten counts were recorded for this clonotype. The chain links TRBV12-3 or TRBV12-4 to TRBJ2-7, with TRBD1 as a possible D gene (5 bases). V was clipped by 7 bases and J by 5 bases, with 12 bases between them. CDR3 size: 12 residues. CDR3 region: CASTGQLNEQYF. The CDR3 DNA sequence: TGTGCCAGCACAGGGCAGTTGAACGAGCAGTACTTC.

This clonotype appeared many times. The chain joins TRBV12-3 or TRBV12-4 to TRBJ2-1, with a weak D call TRBD1 (6 bases). Trimming took off 8 bases at V and 0 bases at J, with 17 bases between the two ends. This CDR3 comprises 16 residues. The chain's CDR3 is CASLHVQGSSYNEQFF. CDR3 nucleotides: TGTGCCAGCCTCCACGTGCAGGGGAGCTCCTACAATGAGCAGTTCTTC.

The CDR3 reads CASSPLNRASRTDTQYF. The CDR3 bases are TGCGCCAGCAGCCCTCTTAACAGGGCAAGCCGCACAGATACGCAGTATTTT. The genes are TRBV4-1 and TRBJ2-3; D may be TRBD1 (6 bases). This CDR3 has 17 residues. Germline CDR1 MGHRA, CDR2 YSYEKL. V gave up 4 bases and J gave up 1 base, with 18 bases separating them.

The table lists this clonotype with a few counts. The J gene is TRBJ2-7, the V gene TRBV4-2; no reliable D call. In germline, CDR1 is LGHNA, CDR2 YNFKEQ. The CDR3 totals 15 residues. The V gene lost 0 bases and the J gene lost 1 base, with 10 bases spanning the gap. CDR3 sequence (DNA): TGTGCCAGCAGCCAAGACCACCAGGCTTCCTACGAGCAGTACTTC. It yields the protein CASSQDHQASYEQYF.

This clonotype occurred many times. The V call is TRBV5-6, the J call TRBJ1-6; D is unresolved. Germline-derived CDR1 and CDR2 are SGHDT and YYEEEE. CDR3 length: 18 residues. V was clipped by 0 bases and J by 3 bases, with 16 bases between them. CDR3 in DNA: TGTGCCAGCAGCTTGGAAACGGCCGGTGGATACTATAATTCACCCCTCCACTTT. Translating gives CASSLETAGGYYNSPLHF.

The chain employs TRBV20-1 and TRBJ2-7, with 9 bases identical to TRBD2. The V gene end was trimmed by 3 bases and the J gene end by 0 bases; junction bases not matched to a gene: 3. This CDR3 has 14 amino acids. The germline CDR1 and CDR2 sequences are DFQATT and SNEGSKA (reference sequence). CDR3: CSASFSGSSYEQYF. The DNA for the CDR3 is TGCAGTGCTAGCTTTAGCGGGAGCTCCTACGAGCAGTACTTC.

This clonotype was found a few times. The chain joins TRBV6-1 to TRBJ2-7; D uncertain. The germline V gene has CDR1 MNHNS and CDR2 SASEGT. The CDR3 contains 13 residues. V lost 3 bases and J 5 bases, leaving 11 bases between the germline ends. CDR3 loop: CASSEWLFHEQYF. The CDR3 DNA follows: TGTGCCAGCAGTGAGTGGCTTTTCCACGAGCAGTACTTC.

This clonotype was observed many times. V is TRBV6-1 and J is TRBJ2-3; D may be TRBD2 (5 bases). The germline CDR1 and CDR2 sequences are MNHNS and SASEGT. Trimming cost V 6 bases and J 0 bases, with 13 bases left between them. The CDR3 consists of 15 residues. DNA for the CDR3: TGTGCCAGCAGCTCTAGCTTCGGGAGCACAGATACGCAGTATTTT. Its translation is CASSSSFGSTDTQYF.

This clonotype was detected ten times or more. The chain uses TRBV24-1 and TRBJ2-7; weak D call: TRBD1 (6 bases). Germline assignment: CDR1 KGHDR and CDR2 SFDVKD. The V gene lost 4 bases and the J gene lost 1 base, with 10 bases spanning the gap. The CDR3 covers 14 residues. The CDR3 DNA reads as TGTGCCACCAGTGACATTGGACAGTCCTACGAGCAGTACTTC. Residues: CATSDIGQSYEQYF.

In its sample, this clonotype was seen a few times. The gene calls are TRBV28 and TRBJ2-7; D could derive from TRBD1 or TRBD2 (5 bases each). This CDR3 has 13 residues. Between the trimmed V and J ends, which lost 4 bases and 6 bases, there was a span of 13 bases. Germline assignment: CDR1 MDHEN and CDR2 SYDVKM. The CDR3 reads CASSSGAIAEQYF. In nucleotides, the CDR3 is TGTGCCAGCAGTTCCGGGGCCATCGCCGAGCAGTACTTC.

The J gene is TRBJ1-5, the V gene TRBV14; 8 bases are a match to TRBD1. Germline-derived CDR1 and CDR2 are SGHDN and FVKESK. With 0 bases clipped from V and 5 bases from J, the junction kept 6 bases outside the gene matches. This CDR3 is built from 16 residues. CDR3 sequence reads: CASSQDLTGEHQPQHF. CDR3 sequence (DNA): TGTGCCAGCAGCCAAGATCTGACAGGGGAACATCAGCCCCAGCATTTT.

In its sample, this clonotype was seen many times. This chain joins TRBV14 and TRBJ2-3; 8 bases agree with TRBD2. From germline, CDR1 is SGHDN and CDR2 FVKESK. J was trimmed by 1 base and V by 2 bases; bases with no gene match: 5. The CDR3 is 16 residues long. The CDR3: CASSQISGVGTDTQYF. CDR3 nucleotide sequence: TGTGCCAGCAGCCAAATTAGCGGGGTGGGCACAGATACGCAGTATTTT.

This clonotype was observed at least ten times. The CDR3: CSARGQGLSYEQYF. CDR3 DNA sequence: TGCAGTGCTAGGGGGCAGGGACTCTCCTACGAGCAGTACTTC. This chain links TRBV20-1 with TRBJ2-7, with D tentatively TRBD2 (6 bases). The CDR3 totals 14 residues. V was shortened by 3 bases and J by 0 bases, with 12 bases between the two germline ends. In germline, CDR1 is DFQATT, CDR2 SNEGSKA (reference sequence).